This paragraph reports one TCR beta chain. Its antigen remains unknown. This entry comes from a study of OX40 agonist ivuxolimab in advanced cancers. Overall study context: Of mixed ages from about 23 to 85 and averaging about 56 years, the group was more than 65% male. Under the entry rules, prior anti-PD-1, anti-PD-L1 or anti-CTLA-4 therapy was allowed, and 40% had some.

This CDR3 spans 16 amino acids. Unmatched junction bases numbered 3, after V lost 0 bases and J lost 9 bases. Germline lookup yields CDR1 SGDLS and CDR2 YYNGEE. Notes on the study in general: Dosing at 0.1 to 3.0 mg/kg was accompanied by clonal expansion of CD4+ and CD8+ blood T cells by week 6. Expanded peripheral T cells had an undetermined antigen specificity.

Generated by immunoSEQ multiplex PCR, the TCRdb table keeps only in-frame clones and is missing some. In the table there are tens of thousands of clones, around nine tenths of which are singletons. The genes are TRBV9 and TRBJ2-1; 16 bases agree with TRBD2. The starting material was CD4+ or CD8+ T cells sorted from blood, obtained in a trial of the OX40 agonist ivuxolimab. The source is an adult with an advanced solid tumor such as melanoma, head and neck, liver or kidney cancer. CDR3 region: CASSVDGTSGRVEQFF. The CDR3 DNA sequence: TGTGCCAGCAGCGTAGATGGGACTAGCGGGAGGGTTGAGCAGTTCTTC.